These 9 T cell receptor beta chains originate from one sample sequenced in a study of patients with pleural tuberculosis. A single record per CDR3 protein comes from TCRdb applying MiXCR to the reads. This table holds under 65,000 distinct CDR3 sequences, less than 9.5% found once. The receptors were gathered from a human donor with pleural tuberculosis.

This chain links TRBV18 with TRBJ1-5; D perhaps matches TRBD1 (5 bases). The ends were cut back, 3 bases at V and 3 bases at J, with 9 bases in the middle. CDR3 length: 14 residues. Germline V gene lookup returns CDR1 KGHSH and CDR2 LQKENI. The CDR3 DNA reads as TGTGCCAGCTCACCGGGGCTCTCCAATCAGCCCCAGCATTTT. This gives the protein CASSPGLSNQPQHF.

This clonotype was counted ten times or more. The chain has TRBV6-2 or TRBV6-3 and TRBJ2-5; D may match TRBD1 or TRBD2 (6 bases each). In germline, CDR1 is MNHEY, CDR2 SVGEGT. The ends were cut back, 4 bases at V and 4 bases at J, with 13 bases in the middle. The CDR3 runs 14 residues. CDR3 sequence: CASSLTGGIETQYF. Here the CDR3 DNA reads TGTGCCAGCAGTTTGACAGGCGGGATAGAGACCCAGTACTTC.

This clonotype was seen a handful of times. The V and J genes are TRBV29-1 and TRBJ2-7; D uncertain. V was clipped by 4 bases and J by 4 bases, with 8 bases between them. CDR3 length equals 11 residues. Per the germline V gene, CDR1 is SQVTM and CDR2 is ANQGSEA. As DNA, the CDR3 is TGCAGCGTTGGTAACAGATACGAGCAGTACTTC. This gives the protein CSVGNRYEQYF.

At least ten counts were recorded for this clonotype. The V call is TRBV5-2, the J call TRBJ2-1; the table assigns TRBD2, which was not confirmed against the DNA. TRBV5-2 is a pseudogene. The CDR3 runs to 16 residues. The CDR3 DNA reads TGTGCCAGCAATCCCATCCGATCTAGCGGGAGTGATGAGCAGTTCTTC. Residues: CASNPIRSSGSDEQFF.

Note on this clonotype: A read error is possible here, since a much larger clone lies one base away. This chain joins TRBV20-1 and TRBJ2-7; TRBD2 aligns across 7 bases. The CDR3 totals 15 residues. The J segment lost 6 bases and the V segment lost 2 bases, leaving 13 bases of the junction unmatched. Per the germline V gene, CDR1 is DFQATT and CDR2 is SNEGSKA (reference sequence). In DNA, the CDR3 is TGCAGTGCTAGAAACTTCGCGGGAGAGATGGGCGAGCAGTACTTC. Its protein product is CSARNFAGEMGEQYF.

This clonotype came up many times. CDR3 residues: CAISDSNQPQHF. In DNA, the CDR3 is TGTGCCATCAGTGATAGCAATCAGCCCCAGCATTTT. The V gene is TRBV10-3, the J gene TRBJ1-5; D is uncertain. The CDR3 contains 12 residues. Trimming took 3 bases from V and 0 from J, leaving 0 bases between them. CDR1 ENHRY and CDR2 SYGVKD come from the germline V gene.

This clonotype was observed many times. V usage is TRBV27 and J usage is TRBJ1-5, with a weak D call TRBD1 (6 bases). Trimming pared 2 bases from V and 0 bases from J, leaving 14 bases between. This CDR3 contains 17 residues. The germline V gene has CDR1 MNHEY and CDR2 SMNVEV (reference sequence). In DNA form, the CDR3 reads TGTGCCAGCAGTTTAACGAAGGGAGGGGGTAGCAATCAGCCCCAGCATTTT. Its translation: CASSLTKGGGSNQPQHF.

This clonotype was recorded many times. This chain uses TRBV12-5 with TRBJ2-7; the match to TRBD1 covers 10 bases. The CDR3 has 15 amino acids. Germline assignment: CDR1 LGHNT and CDR2 FRNRAP. J was trimmed by 3 bases and V by 1 base; bases with no gene match: 3. The CDR3 DNA sequence: TGTGCTAGTGGTTTGGACGGGGACAGGGGCTACGAGCAGTACGTC. Its translation: CASGLDGDRGYEQYV.

This clonotype was seen repeatedly, ten times or more. The chain has TRBV11-2 and TRBJ1-1, with no clear D. The V end was cut by 3 bases, the J end by 2 bases, with 4 bases between. The V gene's germline CDR1 is SGHAT and CDR2 FQNNGV. CDR3 length equals 12 residues. CDR3 in amino acids: CASSFSNTEAFF. The DNA of the CDR3 is TGTGCCAGCAGCTTTTCCAACACTGAAGCTTTCTTT.